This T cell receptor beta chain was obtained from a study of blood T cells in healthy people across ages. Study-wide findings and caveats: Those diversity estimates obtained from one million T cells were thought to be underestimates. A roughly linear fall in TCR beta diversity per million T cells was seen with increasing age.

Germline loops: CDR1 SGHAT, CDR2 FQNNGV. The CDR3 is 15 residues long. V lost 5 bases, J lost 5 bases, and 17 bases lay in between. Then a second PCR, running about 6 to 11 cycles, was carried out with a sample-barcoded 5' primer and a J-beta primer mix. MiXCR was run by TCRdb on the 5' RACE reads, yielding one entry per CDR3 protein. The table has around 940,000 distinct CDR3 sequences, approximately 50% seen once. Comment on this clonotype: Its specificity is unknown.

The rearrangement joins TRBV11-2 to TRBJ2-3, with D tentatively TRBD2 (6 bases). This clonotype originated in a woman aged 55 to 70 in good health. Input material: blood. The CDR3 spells CASSPRTKVGDTQYF. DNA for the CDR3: TGTGCCAGCAGCCCCCGGACTAAGGTGGGAGATACGCAGTATTTT. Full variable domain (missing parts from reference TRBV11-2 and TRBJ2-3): EAGVAQSPRYKIIEKRQSVAFWCNPISGHATLYWYQQILGQGPKLLIQFQNNGVVDDSQLPKDRFSAERLKGVDSTLKIQPAKLEDSAVYLCASSPRTKVGDTQYFGPGTRLTVL.